Following are 9 T cell receptor beta chains from one sample sequenced in a study of cytotoxic CD8 clonotypes in ibrutinib-treated CLL. The method was immunoSEQ multiplex PCR; TCRdb's version includes in-frame clones alone and lacks a portion of them. The table records about 310,000 clones, around four fifths of them present only once. The specimen was PBMCs, collected before ibrutinib treatment. These receptors were collected from a human donor with chronic lymphocytic leukemia.

The chain has TRBV27 and TRBJ1-2, with TRBD1 matching over 7 bases. The CDR3 runs to 16 residues. Germline CDR1 is MNHEY and CDR2 is SMNVEV (reference sequence). With 3 bases clipped from V and 6 bases from J, the junction kept 13 bases outside the gene matches. The CDR3, as DNA: TGTGCCAGCAGTTTGAACAGGGGATCCTCCTCAGATGGCTACACCTTC. It codes for CASSLNRGSSSDGYTF.

V is TRBV7-9 and J is TRBJ2-3; 10 bases are a match to TRBD2. The CDR3 totals 16 residues. Germline V gene sequence: CDR1 SEHNR, CDR2 FQNEAQ (reference sequence). V was pared by 4 bases and J by 3 bases, with 7 bases of the junction left unmatched. In DNA form, the CDR3 reads TGTGCCAGCAGCTCTCTAGCGGGAGCTTGGACAGATACGCAGTATTTT. Amino acid sequence: CASSSLAGAWTDTQYF.

The rearrangement uses TRBV29-1 and TRBJ2-4; D may be TRBD1 or TRBD2 (5 bases each). Trimming removed 7 bases at V and 9 bases at J, with 16 bases between. Germline CDR1 is SQVTM and CDR2 is ANQGSEA. The CDR3 is made up of 12 amino acids. Written as DNA, the CDR3 is TGCAGCGCTCGGGACCCCGCTTCCATTCAGTACTTC. Its translation: CSARDPASIQYF.

The V gene is TRBV7-9, the J gene TRBJ1-5; the D is unclear. Per germline, CDR1 SEHNR and CDR2 FQNEAQ (reference sequence). The V and J ends lost 1 base and 0 bases respectively, with 7 bases between them. This CDR3 has 15 amino acids. CDR3 loop: CASSLDTVSNQPQHF. The DNA for the CDR3 is TGTGCCAGCAGCTTAGACACAGTTAGCAATCAGCCCCAGCATTTT. The full variable domain, with the rest looked up from reference TRBV7-9 and TRBJ1-5, is DTGVSQNPRHKITKRGQNVTFRCDPISEHNRLYWYRQTLGQGPEFLTYFQNEAQLEKSRLLSDRFSAERPKGSFSTLEIQRTEQGDSAMYLCASSLDTVSNQPQHFGDGTRLSIL.

The J gene is TRBJ1-1, the V gene TRBV7-9; 7 positions match TRBD1. The CDR3 consists of 15 residues. Trimming took 2 bases from V and 6 from J; bases not matched to a gene: 9. The germline V gene has CDR1 SEHNR and CDR2 FQNEAQ (reference sequence). CDR3 bases: TGTGCCAGCAGCTTAAGGCGGCAGGGGGTACCTGAAGCTTTCTTT. It codes for CASSLRRQGVPEAFF.

The V gene is TRBV5-4, the J gene TRBJ2-7; 10 positions match TRBD1. Looked up from germline, CDR1 is SGHNT and CDR2 is YYREEE (reference sequence). With V trimmed by 7 bases and J by 3 bases, 7 bases remained unmatched. This CDR3 is 14 amino acids long. The CDR3 spells CASGTGQGRYEQYF. The DNA of the CDR3 is TGTGCCAGCGGGACGGGACAGGGGCGCTACGAGCAGTACTTC.

The chain is built from TRBV7-8 and TRBJ2-3; D may match TRBD1 or TRBD2 (6 bases each). Germline values: CDR1 SGHVS, CDR2 FQNEAQ. The length of the CDR3 is 17 residues. The V end lost 2 bases, the J end lost 2 bases, and 17 bases lay between the germline ends. The CDR3 here is CASSLPQGGSDTDTQYF. Written as DNA, the CDR3 is TGTGCCAGCAGCTTACCCCAAGGGGGGTCGGACACAGATACGCAGTATTTT. Based on the CDR3 plus reference TRBV7-8 and TRBJ2-3, the full variable domain is GAGVSQSPRYKVAKRGQDVALRCDPISGHVSLFWYQQALGQGPEFLTYFQNEAQLDKSGLPSDRFFAERPEGSVSTLKIQRTQQEDSAVYLCASSLPQGGSDTDTQYFGPGTRLTVL.

V gene TRBV15 combines with J gene TRBJ2-1; tentatively, D is TRBD2 (5 bases). Germline CDR1 reads LNHNV; CDR2 reads YYDKDF (reference sequence). The CDR3 extends over 14 amino acids. The V gene lost 4 bases and the J gene lost 4 bases, with 11 bases spanning the gap. CDR3 sequence (DNA): TGTGCCACCAGCATTTACGGGATTTACAATGAGCAGTTCTTC. Translation: CATSIYGIYNEQFF.

This rearrangement joins TRBV11-3 to TRBJ2-7; D call uncertain. The CDR3 loop spans 14 amino acids. With 1 base removed from V and 0 bases from J, the gap between germline ends came to 7 bases. Germline loops: CDR1 SGHNT, CDR2 YENEEA. The CDR3 sequence is CASSLVANSYEQYF. The CDR3 region has the DNA TGTGCCAGCAGCTTAGTGGCCAACTCCTACGAGCAGTACTTC.